The 23 T cell receptor beta chains below were found in one sample sequenced in a study of blood T cell repertoires in COVID-19. Here immunoSEQ multiplex PCR was the method, and the copy in TCRdb shows in-frame clones only, minus some. The data hold around 130,000 clones, with around 77% observed a single time. Sequences were obtained from peripheral blood. These receptors all stem from a human donor in a cohort sampled during active COVID-19.

The chain carries TRBV6-5 and TRBJ2-5; D may be TRBD2 (6 bases). Germline V gene lookup returns CDR1 MNHEY and CDR2 SVGAGI. Trimming cost V 6 bases and J 5 bases, with 13 bases left between them. CDR3 length: 13 residues. CDR3 protein: CASSARGIETQYF. CDR3 bases: TGTGCCAGCAGCGCACGCGGGATCGAGACCCAGTACTTC.

The gene calls are TRBV29-1 and TRBJ2-7; the match to TRBD1 covers 7 bases. Unmatched junction bases numbered 4, after V lost 6 bases and J lost 5 bases. CDR3 length: 11 amino acids. CDR1 and CDR2 (germline): SQVTM, ANQGSEA. In DNA, the CDR3 is TGCAGCGTGATCAGGGGGAACGAGCAGTACTTC. Protein product: CSVIRGNEQYF.

This clone was seen once. The V and J genes are TRBV7-2 and TRBJ1-1, with D possibly being TRBD1 (6 bases). CDR1 and CDR2 (germline): SGHTA, FQGNSA. The CDR3 covers 14 residues. V lost 5 bases, J lost 1 base, and 11 bases lay in between. The CDR3 protein is CASSPGHSNTEAFF. CDR3 DNA sequence: TGTGCCAGCAGCCCGGGACACTCGAACACTGAAGCTTTCTTT.

The gene calls are TRBV5-5 and TRBJ2-7; the match to TRBD1 covers 9 bases. Germline trimming cut 3 bases from V and 2 bases from J; bases unmatched to any gene: 6. This CDR3 contains 15 residues. The germline V gene has CDR1 SGHKS and CDR2 YYEKEE (reference sequence). CDR3 in DNA: TGTGCCAGCAGCTGGGGACAGGGCCTGGCCTACGAGCAGTACTTC. Its protein is CASSWGQGLAYEQYF.

The chain links TRBV13 to TRBJ2-7; 8 bases line up with TRBD2. CDR1 PRHDT and CDR2 FYEKMQ come from the germline V gene (reference sequence). Trimming cost V 2 bases and J 5 bases; bases outside gene matches: 11. The CDR3 totals 16 residues. The DNA of the CDR3 is TGTGCCAGCAGCTTACGTCTAGCGGGCAGCCCTAACGAGCAGTACTTC. This codes for CASSLRLAGSPNEQYF.

As to this clone: A much larger clonotype is one base distant, so this may be a read error. Distinct nucleotide sequences in the sample also encode this CDR3. The V gene is TRBV11-2, the J gene TRBJ1-5, with D unresolved. Looked up from germline, CDR1 is SGHAT and CDR2 is FQNNGV. CDR3 length: 14 amino acids. V shed 1 base and J shed 0 bases, with 4 bases lying between them. The CDR3 is CASSLAPSNQPQHF. For the CDR3, the DNA is TGTGCCAGCAGCTTAGCTCCTAGCAATCAGCCCCAGCATTTT.

The chain couples TRBV9 to TRBJ2-2; weak D call: TRBD2 (7 bases). Germline CDR1 reads SGDLS; CDR2 reads YYNGEE. This CDR3 is 15 amino acids long. V was shortened by 4 bases and J by 7 bases, with 17 bases between the two germline ends. Written as DNA, the CDR3 is TGTGCCAGCAGCCTCACCCGCGGGGGACACGGGGAGCTGTTTTTT. This codes for CASSLTRGGHGELFF.

A few counts support this clone. V and J are TRBV20-1 and TRBJ1-2; TRBD1 agrees at 7 bases. With V trimmed by 6 bases and J by 8 bases, 6 bases remained unmatched. CDR1 is DFQATT, CDR2 SNEGSKA, per germline (reference sequence). This CDR3 comprises 11 residues. The CDR3 nucleotides are TGCAGTGCCGTACAGGGGAGGGGCTACACCTTC. This translates into CSAVQGRGYTF.

As to this clone: A junction end diverges from the germline sequence, so it may reflect a read error. This chain joins TRBV7-7 and TRBJ2-1; tentatively, D is TRBD1 (6 bases). This CDR3 is built from 15 residues. Germline loops: CDR1 SSHAT, CDR2 FNYEAQ (reference sequence). CDR3 DNA sequence: TGTGCTAGCAGCTTAGGAACCGGGACAAACAATGAGCAGTTCTTC. Its protein product is CASSLGTGTNNEQFF. The entire variable domain, with the rest obtained from reference TRBV7-7 and TRBJ2-1, is as follows: GAGVSQSPRYKVTKRGQDVTLRCDPISSHATLYWYQQALGQGPEFLTYFNYEAQPDKSGLPSDRFSAERPEGSISTLTIQRTEQRDSAMYRCASSLGTGTNNEQFFGPGTRLTVL.

Comments on this clone: A junction end diverges from the germline sequence, so it may reflect a read error. The rearrangement links TRBV7-7 to TRBJ2-6; no definite D call. This CDR3 has 16 amino acids. Germline V CDR1 and CDR2: SSHAT, FNYEAQ (reference sequence). CDR3: CASSLDQASGANVLTF. The CDR3 DNA reads TGTGCTAGCAGCTTAGACCAAGCATCTGGGGCCAACGTCCTGACTTTC.

The V call is TRBV30, the J call TRBJ1-3, with a tentative D call TRBD1 (6 bases). Germline values: CDR1 GTSNPN, CDR2 SVGIG (reference sequence). The CDR3 contains 16 residues. The CDR3 bases are TGTGCTCGCGGCCTCGACAGGTCGGGATCTGGAAACACCATATATTTT. Its translation: CARGLDRSGSGNTIYF.

On this clone itself: Different DNA sequences within this sample yield the same CDR3. J is TRBJ2-7 and V is TRBV7-8; perhaps TRBD1 as D (5 bases). The germline gives CDR1 SGHVS, CDR2 FQNEAQ. The CDR3 runs 15 residues. With 2 bases removed from V and 0 bases from J, the gap between germline ends came to 11 bases. In DNA form, the CDR3 reads TGTGCCAGCAGCTTATTTCAGGGCCCCTCCTACGAGCAGTACTTC. Its translation: CASSLFQGPSYEQYF.

A few counts support this clone. This chain links TRBV7-9 with TRBJ2-7; a weak D match, TRBD1 (6 bases). V lost 4 bases, J lost 6 bases, and 13 bases lay in between. CDR1 is SEHNR, CDR2 FQNEAQ, per germline (reference sequence). The CDR3 extends over 13 amino acids. For the CDR3, the DNA is TGTGCCAGCAGCTCGGGGACATCCGTCGAGCAGTACTTC. Its translation: CASSSGTSVEQYF.

This clone occurred many times. This rearrangement joins TRBV10-2 to TRBJ2-7; 8 bases match TRBD2. The CDR3 is made up of 13 amino acids. Germline V lookup: CDR1 WSHSY, CDR2 SAAADI. V was clipped by 3 bases and J by 7 bases; unmatched bases: 5. The CDR3 DNA reads TGCGCCAGCAGTGAAGGGGTAGCGGGGGAGCAGTACTTC. It is translated as CASSEGVAGEQYF.

This clone appeared a few times. The rearrangement uses TRBV28 and TRBJ2-7, with a tentative D call TRBD1 (5 bases). Germline assignment: CDR1 MDHEN and CDR2 SYDVKM. V lost 7 bases and J lost 1, with 17 bases in between. This CDR3 has 15 amino acids. The CDR3 coding sequence is TGTGCCAGCACCCCTTGGTCCAGGGCATCCTACGAGCAGTACTTC. Protein sequence: CASTPWSRASYEQYF.

The V and J genes are TRBV23-1 and TRBJ2-7; 10 bases agree with TRBD1. TRBV23-1 belongs to the ORF category, with a function that is uncertain. This CDR3 is built from 16 residues. Trimming took 3 bases from V and 2 from J; bases not matched to a gene: 7. CDR3 DNA sequence: TGCGCCAGCAGTCAGTTCCGGGACAGGGGAACCTACGAGCAGTACTTC. Amino acids: CASSQFRDRGTYEQYF.

The V and J genes are TRBV19 and TRBJ2-3, with TRBD2 as a possible D gene (6 bases). The V and J ends lost 5 bases and 1 base respectively, with 7 bases between them. In germline, CDR1 is LNHDA, CDR2 SQIVND (reference sequence). The CDR3 is 13 residues long. The CDR3 nucleotides are TGTGCCAGTAGTCAGCGGGGCACAGATACGCAGTATTTT. Its translation is CASSQRGTDTQYF. The full variable domain, rest sourced from reference TRBV19 and TRBJ2-3, is DGGITQSPKYLFRKEGQNVTLSCEQNLNHDAMYWYRQDPGQGLRLIYYSQIVNDFQKGDIAEGYSVSREKKESFPLTVTSAQKNPTAFYLCASSQRGTDTQYFGPGTRLTVL.

The chain joins TRBV30 to TRBJ1-4; D unresolved. Trimming shortened V by 1 base and J by 3 bases, and 9 bases separated the two germline ends. The CDR3 sequence is 14 residues long. Germline V gives CDR1 GTSNPN, CDR2 SVGIG (reference sequence). The CDR3 loop reads CAWSGGAANEKLFF. The CDR3 DNA is TGTGCCTGGAGTGGAGGTGCGGCTAATGAAAAACTGTTTTTT.

The CDR3, as DNA: TGTGCCATCAGCTTACAGGGGAGGAACACTGAAGCTTTCTTT. Amino acids: CAISLQGRNTEAFF. This chain joins TRBV10-3 and TRBJ1-1, with 7 bases matching TRBD1. CDR3 length equals 14 residues. The V gene end was trimmed by 6 bases and the J gene end by 1 base; junction bases not matched to a gene: 5. Germline assignment: CDR1 ENHRY and CDR2 SYGVKD.

The rearrangement links TRBV10-1 to TRBJ2-5; tentatively, D is TRBD2 (5 bases). Germline V gene sequence: CDR1 WNHNN, CDR2 SYGVQD (reference sequence). The V end lost 4 bases, the J end lost 5 bases, and 11 bases lay between the germline ends. There are 13 residues in the CDR3. CDR3 protein: CASSVNRGETQYF. CDR3 in DNA: TGCGCCAGCAGTGTCAACCGAGGGGAGACCCAGTACTTC.

The V call is TRBV4-1, the J call TRBJ1-3; D is unclear. Germline-derived CDR1 and CDR2 are MGHRA and YSYEKL. The CDR3 runs 15 residues. V lost 1 base and J lost 1, with 8 bases in between. The CDR3 protein is CASSQAGGSGNTIYF. Written as DNA, the CDR3 is TGCGCCAGCAGCCAAGCTGGAGGTTCTGGAAACACCATATATTTT.

This clone occurred a few times. This rearrangement joins TRBV4-2 to TRBJ2-1, with no clear D. V gave up 1 base and J gave up 8 bases, with 6 bases separating them. This CDR3 spans 12 amino acids. Germline loops: CDR1 LGHNA, CDR2 YNFKEQ. This CDR3 reads CASSQGGYEQFF. CDR3 nucleotide sequence: TGTGCCAGCAGCCAAGGTGGCTATGAGCAGTTCTTC.

V and J are TRBV7-6 and TRBJ2-5, with 11 bases matching TRBD2. Germline CDR1 and CDR2: SGHVS and FNYEAQ. Germline trimming cut 4 bases from V and 4 bases from J; bases unmatched to any gene: 5. CDR3 length: 15 amino acids. CDR3 loop: CASSWTSGPTETQYF. CDR3 in DNA: TGTGCCAGCAGCTGGACTAGCGGGCCCACAGAGACCCAGTACTTC.